Shown below are 17 T cell receptor beta chains from a single sample sequenced in a study of HIV-infected patients and healthy controls. All unsorted peripheral T cells were captured because whole blood was used without fractionation. cDNA was made from approximately 0.55 ug RNA using alpha and beta constant primers. Separate chain-specific third strand synthesis with multiplexing indices produced the alpha and beta libraries. TCRdb redid the calling of the 5' RACE reads with MiXCR, one entry per CDR3 protein. The sample gives about 13,000 distinct CDR3 sequences, about 9.8% of which show up once; around 6.8% is in the top ten. What was sequenced was blood. These receptors were taken from an adult in good health.

In this sample, this clonotype is medium-sized. The CDR3 reads CASSQTPPASLKTQYF. The CDR3 DNA is TGCGCCAGCAGCCAAACCCCCCCGGCTAGCTTAAAGACCCAGTACTTC. This chain joins TRBV4-1 and TRBJ2-5, with D perhaps matching TRBD2 (5 bases). The germline V gene encodes CDR1 MGHRA and CDR2 YSYEKL. V was trimmed by 2 bases and J by 6 bases, leaving 19 bases between them. This CDR3 is built from 16 residues.

Within the sample, this clonotype is medium-sized. The J gene is TRBJ2-5, the V gene TRBV3-1; D is undetermined. This CDR3 is built from 12 residues. Trimming removed 1 base from V and 5 bases from J, with 5 bases in between. CDR1 is LGHDT and CDR2 is YNNKEL in the germline V gene (reference sequence). CDR3 nucleotides: TGTGCCAGCAGCCAAGCCGGGGAGACCCAGTACTTC. It codes for CASSQAGETQYF.

This clonotype was detected ten times or more. The chain recombines TRBV19 with TRBJ2-3; D not resolved. This CDR3 has 11 residues. Germline values: CDR1 LNHDA, CDR2 SQIVND (reference sequence). The V end was cut by 6 bases, the J end by 3 bases, with 4 bases between. Here the CDR3 DNA reads TGTGCCAGTAGACTAACAGATACGCAGTATTTT. Protein sequence: CASRLTDTQYF.

In its sample, this clonotype is medium-sized (0.01 to 0.1%). The chain joins TRBV7-9 to TRBJ1-1, with D maybe TRBD1 (6 bases). The CDR3 length is 20 residues. Germline assignment: CDR1 SEHNR and CDR2 FQNEAQ (reference sequence). The V and J ends lost 8 bases and 3 bases respectively, with 34 bases between them. As DNA, the CDR3 is TGTGCCAGCTTATTAGCGGCAGGGGCAGACACCAGAGAGGGTTACACTGAAGCTTTCTTT. Its protein product is CASLLAAGADTREGYTEAFF.

About this clonotype itself: This may come from a read error, since a much larger clone is one base off. The chain couples TRBV4-3 to TRBJ1-1; D not resolved. V dropped 0 bases and J dropped 2 bases, with 10 bases sitting between them. In germline, CDR1 is LGHNA, CDR2 YSLEER. The CDR3 has 15 amino acids. The CDR3 loop reads CASSQEWVINTEAFF. CDR3 nucleotides: TGCGCCAGCAGCCAAGAGTGGGTGATTAACACTGAAGCTTTCTTT.

This clonotype occurred many times. V is TRBV20-1 and J is TRBJ1-2; D uncertain. This CDR3 contains 12 residues. V was clipped by 6 bases and J by 4 bases, with 12 bases between them. The germline V gene has CDR1 DFQATT and CDR2 SNEGSKA (reference sequence). The CDR3 DNA reads as TGCAGTGCAAAAGACGGGAGCTATGGCTACACCTTC. This codes for CSAKDGSYGYTF.

This clonotype appeared many times. This sequence joins TRBV30 and TRBJ2-5; TRBD2 agrees at 8 bases. Germline V gene lookup returns CDR1 GTSNPN and CDR2 SVGIG (reference sequence). The CDR3 has 15 amino acids. V shed 2 bases, J shed 4 bases, and the junction held 9 bases outside the gene matches. In DNA form, the CDR3 reads TGTGCCTGGAGTCGGGGGGGGAACCCGGGAGAGACCCAGTACTTC. Protein product: CAWSRGGNPGETQYF.

This clonotype was counted at least ten times. This chain links TRBV19 with TRBJ1-1; TRBD1 is a possible D gene (5 bases). CDR1 is LNHDA and CDR2 is SQIVND in the germline V gene (reference sequence). The CDR3 runs to 13 residues. Trimming stripped 7 bases from V and 2 bases from J, with 11 bases between. CDR3 in amino acids: CASIGDPNTEAFF. Here the CDR3 DNA reads TGTGCCAGTATCGGGGACCCTAACACTGAAGCTTTCTTT.

This clonotype was seen only a few times. The CDR3 bases are TGTGCCAGCAGCTTTTCAGGGCTCGAGCAGTACTTC. It encodes CASSFSGLEQYF. V usage is TRBV7-9 and J usage is TRBJ2-7, with D possibly being TRBD1 (5 bases). V lost 3 bases and J 6 bases, leaving 9 bases between the germline ends. The CDR3 is 12 residues long. The germline V gene has CDR1 SEHNR and CDR2 FQNEAQ (reference sequence).

There are a few counts of this clonotype. V and J are TRBV29-1 and TRBJ2-5; 9 bases are shared with TRBD1. The CDR3 spans 16 residues. V shed 5 bases and J 0 bases; nucleotides not matched to a gene: 10. Germline assignment: CDR1 SQVTM and CDR2 ANQGSEA. CDR3 amino acids: CSVIPLQGANQETQYF. The CDR3 DNA follows: TGCAGCGTTATCCCTTTACAGGGGGCGAACCAAGAGACCCAGTACTTC. The complete variable domain, with remaining parts taken from reference TRBV29-1 and TRBJ2-5, reads SAVISQKPSRDICQRGTSLTIQCQVDSQVTMMFWYRQQPGQSLTLIATANQGSEATYESGFVIDKFPISRPNLTFSTLTVSNMSPEDSSIYLCSVIPLQGANQETQYFGPGTRLLVL.

This clonotype was picked up many times. Here the CDR3 DNA reads TGTGCCAGTAGTTTCTCCCGGACTAGCGGGACCCTTCGCGAGCAGTACTTC. It codes for CASSFSRTSGTLREQYF. The rearrangement joins TRBV19 to TRBJ2-7; 12 bases fit TRBD2. Per germline, CDR1 LNHDA and CDR2 SQIVND (reference sequence). The length of the CDR3 is 17 residues. The V segment lost 5 bases and the J segment 6 bases; nucleotides outside the gene matches: 14.

Within the sample, this clonotype is medium-sized. Relative to the germline gene, one junction end is altered; a read error may explain this. The genes are TRBV7-2 and TRBJ2-6; 14 bases are a match to TRBD2. This CDR3 contains 13 residues. The germline V gene has CDR1 SGHTA and CDR2 FQGNSA. This CDR3 reads CASGTSGGNVLTF. CDR3 sequence (DNA): TGTGCCAGCGGGACTAGCGGGGGCAACGTCCTGACTTTC.

By sample share, this clonotype is medium-sized (0.01 to 0.1%). CDR3 sequence reads: CATKRGRPGDTQYF. In nucleotides, the CDR3 is TGTGCCACTAAAAGGGGGAGGCCTGGCGATACGCAGTATTTT. The gene calls are TRBV10-3 and TRBJ2-3, with D tentatively TRBD1 or TRBD2 (6 bases each). The CDR3 loop spans 14 amino acids. The germline V and J ends were trimmed by 10 bases and 6 bases, with 20 bases remaining between them. CDR1 is ENHRY, CDR2 SYGVKD, per germline.

This clonotype was seen repeatedly, ten times or more. Germline and junction disagree at one end, which may indicate a read error. This sequence joins TRBV14 and TRBJ1-3; TRBD1 matches at 7 bases. This CDR3 contains 18 residues. Germline assignment: CDR1 SGHDN and CDR2 FVKESK. CDR3 loop: CASSQDGQVSHSGNTIYF. CDR3 nucleotides: TGTGCCAGCAGCCAAGATGGACAGGTATCTCACTCTGGGAACACCATATATTTT.

In the case of this clonotype: A read error is possible here, since a much larger clone lies one base away. V usage is TRBV3-1 and J usage is TRBJ1-1; TRBD1 matches 7 bases. CDR1 is LGHDT, CDR2 YNNKEL, per germline (reference sequence). V shed 4 bases and J 3 bases; nucleotides not matched to a gene: 5. CDR3 size: 14 residues. The CDR3: CASSRQGAYTEAFF. In nucleotides, the CDR3 is TGTGCCAGCAGCCGACAGGGAGCGTACACTGAAGCTTTCTTT. Using reference TRBV3-1 and TRBJ1-1 for the parts outside the CDR3, the full variable domain is DTAVSQTPKYLVTQMGNDKSIKCEQNLGHDTMYWYKQDSKKFLKIMFSYNNKELIINETVPNRFSPKSPDKAHLNLHINSLELGDSAVYFCASSRQGAYTEAFFGQGTRLTVV.

This clonotype was observed a handful of times. The chain joins TRBV6-2 or TRBV6-3 to TRBJ2-7; D unclear. The CDR3 is made up of 11 amino acids. CDR1 is MNHEY, CDR2 SVGEGT, per germline. The ends were cut back, 8 bases at V and 7 bases at J, with 12 bases in the middle. CDR3: CASGPFWEQYF. The CDR3 DNA is TGTGCCAGCGGACCCTTCTGGGAGCAGTACTTC.

This clonotype is labeled medium-sized. This chain uses TRBV28 with TRBJ2-3; D is unresolved. Germline CDR1 is MDHEN and CDR2 is SYDVKM. This CDR3 comprises 14 residues. Trimming stripped 3 bases from V and 2 bases from J, with 9 bases between. CDR3 loop: CASSLVRYTDTQYF. The CDR3 nucleotides read TGTGCCAGCAGTTTGGTTCGCTACACAGATACGCAGTATTTT.